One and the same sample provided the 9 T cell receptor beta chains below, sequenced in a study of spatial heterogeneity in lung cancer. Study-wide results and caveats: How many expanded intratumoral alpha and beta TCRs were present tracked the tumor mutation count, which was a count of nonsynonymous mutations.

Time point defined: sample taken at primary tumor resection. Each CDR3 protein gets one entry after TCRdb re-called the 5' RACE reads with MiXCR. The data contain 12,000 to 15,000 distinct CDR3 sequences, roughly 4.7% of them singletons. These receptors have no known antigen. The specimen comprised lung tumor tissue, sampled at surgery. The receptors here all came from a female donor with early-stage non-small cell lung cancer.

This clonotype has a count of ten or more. CDR3 coding DNA: TGTGCCAGCAGCCCGGGGACAGTAAGAACCACAGATACGCAGTATTTT. This encodes CASSPGTVRTTDTQYF. The rearrangement uses TRBV7-2 and TRBJ2-3; 7 bases are shared with TRBD1. CDR3 size: 16 residues. Germline-derived CDR1 and CDR2 are SGHTA and FQGNSA. Trimming took 5 bases from V and 2 from J; bases not matched to a gene: 10.

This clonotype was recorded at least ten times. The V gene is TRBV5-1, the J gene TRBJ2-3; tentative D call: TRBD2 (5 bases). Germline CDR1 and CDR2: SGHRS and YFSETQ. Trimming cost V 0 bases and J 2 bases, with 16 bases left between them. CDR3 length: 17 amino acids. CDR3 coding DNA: TGCGCCAGCAGCTTGGTTATGGGTGCGGACTCCACAGATACGCAGTATTTT. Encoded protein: CASSLVMGADSTDTQYF.

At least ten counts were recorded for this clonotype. CDR3 residues: CASSLQGLGNSPLHF. The DNA of the CDR3 is TGTGCCAGCAGCCTGCAGGGCTTGGGGAATTCACCCCTCCACTTT. The genes are TRBV7-3 and TRBJ1-6, with D possibly being TRBD1 (5 bases). The CDR3 loop spans 15 amino acids. Germline V lookup: CDR1 SGHTA, CDR2 FQGTGA. The germline V and J ends were trimmed by 5 bases and 7 bases, with 15 bases remaining between them. Together with reference TRBV7-3 and TRBJ1-6, the CDR3 gives the full variable domain: GAGVSQTPSNKVTEKGKYVELRCDPISGHTALYWYRQSLGQGPEFLIYFQGTGAADDSGLPNDRFFAVRPEGSVSTLKIQRTERGDSAVYLCASSLQGLGNSPLHFGNGTRLTVT.

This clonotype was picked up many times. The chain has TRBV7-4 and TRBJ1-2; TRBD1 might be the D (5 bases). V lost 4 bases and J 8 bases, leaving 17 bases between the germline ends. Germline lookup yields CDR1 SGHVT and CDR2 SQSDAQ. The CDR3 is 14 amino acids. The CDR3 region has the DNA TGTGCCAGCAGCTCTCAAAGGGACCCAGACGGCTACACCTTC. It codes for CASSSQRDPDGYTF.

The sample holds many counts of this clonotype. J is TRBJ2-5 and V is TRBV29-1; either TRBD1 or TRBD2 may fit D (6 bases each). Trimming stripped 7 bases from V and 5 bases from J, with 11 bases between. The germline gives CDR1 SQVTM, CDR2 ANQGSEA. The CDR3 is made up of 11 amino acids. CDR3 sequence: CSGGGLETQYF. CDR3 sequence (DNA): TGCAGCGGAGGGGGGTTGGAGACCCAGTACTTC.

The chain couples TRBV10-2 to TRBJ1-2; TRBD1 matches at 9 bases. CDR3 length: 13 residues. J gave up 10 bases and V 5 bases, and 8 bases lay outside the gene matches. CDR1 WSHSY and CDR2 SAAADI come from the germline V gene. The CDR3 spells CASSRTGALSYTF. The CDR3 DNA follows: TGCGCCAGCAGTAGGACAGGGGCCCTCTCCTACACCTTC.

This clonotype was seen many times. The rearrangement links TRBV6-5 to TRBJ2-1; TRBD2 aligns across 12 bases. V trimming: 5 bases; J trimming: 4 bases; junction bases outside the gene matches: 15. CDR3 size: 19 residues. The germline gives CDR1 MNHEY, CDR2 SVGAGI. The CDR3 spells CASSPRRASGGASYNEQFF. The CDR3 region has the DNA TGTGCCAGCAGTCCCCGCAGGGCTAGCGGGGGGGCCTCTTACAATGAGCAGTTCTTC.

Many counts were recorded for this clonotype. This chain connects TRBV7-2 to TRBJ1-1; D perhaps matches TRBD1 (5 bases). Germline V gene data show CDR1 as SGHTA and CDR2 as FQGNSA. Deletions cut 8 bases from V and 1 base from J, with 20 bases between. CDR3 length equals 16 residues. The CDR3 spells CASRPGSGQKNTEAFF. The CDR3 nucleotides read TGTGCCAGCCGGCCAGGGTCCGGACAAAAGAACACTGAAGCTTTCTTT.

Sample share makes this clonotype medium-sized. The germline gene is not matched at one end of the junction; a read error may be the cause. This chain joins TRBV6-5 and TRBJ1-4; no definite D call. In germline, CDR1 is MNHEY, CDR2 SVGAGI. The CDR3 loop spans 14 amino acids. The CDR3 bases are TGTGCCAGCAGCTACTATATCGGGGATGAAAAACTGTTTTTT. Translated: CASSYYIGDEKLFF.